This T cell receptor (beta chain) was documented in a study of shared clonotypes between healthy human individuals. Study results and caveats: The rarefaction results pointed to incomplete sorted-subset sequencing despite large depth. Larger richness was generally estimated for naive than memory subsets. Few donors limited the genetic and exposure-history diversity represented.

A remark on this clone: What it binds is not known.

The data were produced by immunoSEQ multiplex PCR, yet TCRdb's version contains in-frame clones alone and is incomplete. The table shows 2 million to 2.5 million clones, with approximately 94% occurring only once. CD4+ cells yielded CD45RA+ naive and CD45RA-negative memory subsets. This TCR was recovered from a man younger than 30 in good health. Material: naive CD4+ T cells sorted from blood. The subset: CD45RA+ positively selected.

The CDR3 region is CASLSGDRVYEQYF. Written as DNA, the CDR3 is TGTGCCAGCCTGAGCGGGGACCGGGTCTACGAGCAGTACTTC. The chain combines TRBV28 with TRBJ2-7; the match to TRBD2 covers 7 bases. Trimming at V came to 8 bases and at J to 3 bases, leaving 10 bases not matched to a gene. This CDR3 spans 14 amino acids. Per the germline V gene, CDR1 is MDHEN and CDR2 is SYDVKM. Based on the CDR3 plus reference TRBV28 and TRBJ2-7, the full variable domain is DVKVTQSSRYLVKRTGEKVFLECVQDMDHENMFWYRQDPGLGLRLIYFSYDVKMKEKGDIPEGYSVSREKKERFSLILESASTNQTSMYLCASLSGDRVYEQYFGPGTRLTVT.